This T cell receptor beta chain appears in the sequencing data of a study of shared clonotypes between healthy human individuals. Study results and caveats: Shared clonotypes across all four donors exceeded non-shared ones in generation probability.

Using immunoSEQ multiplex PCR, the repertoire was profiled, and TCRdb retains in-frame clones only, with some absent. The sample consists of over a million clones, more than 75% of them appearing once. Comment on this clone: Its matching antigen is unknown.

V trimming: 3 bases; J trimming: 5 bases; junction bases outside the gene matches: 5. The CDR3 runs to 15 residues. Per germline, CDR1 SEHNR and CDR2 FQNEAQ (reference sequence). The study drew its donors from healthy HIV-negative adults without recent acute infections or vaccinations. This sequence originates from a man aged 18 to 35 in good health. Some clones in this sample may be carry-over from other donors' samples. The sample taken for sequencing was memory CD4+ T cells from PBMCs. Specified subset: CD45RA-negative fraction. V is TRBV7-9 and J is TRBJ2-7, with 12 positions matching TRBD1. CDR3 bases: TGTGCCAGCAGCTTCGGGACAGGGGGCTTAGACGAGCAGTACTTC. It yields the protein CASSFGTGGLDEQYF.